A selection of T cell receptor beta chains follows, all from one sample in a study of PD-L1 blockade in urothelial cancer. Libraries were prepared by immunoSEQ multiplex PCR; TCRdb keeps only in-frame clonotypes and omits some of them. The repertoire holds around 130,000 clones, with around 85% as singletons. Specimen: PBMCs, collected around atezolizumab (anti-PD-L1) treatment. Receptor source: a man aged 45-65 years with urothelial cancer. Both conserved end residues are part of each CDR3. A D gene is named only where the DNA matches it firmly. The size field is filled for only some rows; it gives once, few, many or a size class.

d_call j_call clone_size v_call cdr3_length cdr3_aa cdr3_nt
TRBD2 TRBJ2-1 - TRBV7-9 16 CASSLEIAGDGNEQFF TGTGCCAGCAGCTTGGAGATAGCGGGAGATGGAAATGAGCAGTTCTTC
TRBD2 TRBJ2-7 - TRBV4-1 16 CASSQDLAGGKYEQYF TGCGCCAGCAGCCAAGATCTAGCGGGAGGGAAATACGAGCAGTACTTC
TRBD2 TRBJ2-3 - TRBV2 14 CAMTSGRVADTQYF TGTGCCATGACTAGCGGGAGGGTTGCAGATACGCAGTATTTT
TRBD1 TRBJ1-2 - TRBV7-6 13 CASSWDRGYGYTF TGTGCCAGCAGCTGGGACAGGGGCTATGGCTACACCTTC
TRBD2 TRBJ2-3 - TRBV25-1 16 CASRPRGGRAKDTQYF TGTGCCAGCAGGCCGAGGGGCGGGAGGGCCAAAGATACGCAGTATTTT
TRBD2 TRBJ2-2 - TRBV9 15 CASSVVAGATGELFF TGTGCCAGCAGCGTTGTAGCGGGAGCCACCGGGGAGCTGTTTTTT
- TRBJ1-2 - TRBV5-4 14 CASSLRQLDYGYTF TGTGCCAGCAGCTTGAGACAGTTGGACTATGGCTACACCTTC
- TRBJ1-4 once TRBV28 18 CASSLSGSPRGGDEKLFF TGTGCCAGCAGTTTATCAGGGAGCCCAAGGGGGGGAGATGAAAAACTGTTTTTT
- TRBJ1-4 - TRBV19 14 CASLPGPGHEKLFF TGTGCCAGTCTCCCGGGCCCCGGACACGAAAAACTGTTTTTT
TRBD2 TRBJ2-2 - TRBV28 16 CASRMSGRVNTGELFF TGTGCCAGCAGGATGAGCGGGAGGGTGAACACCGGGGAGCTGTTTTTT
TRBD1 TRBJ2-1 few TRBV7-3 17 CASSPGTGGVNSYEQFF TGTGCCAGCAGCCCCGGGACAGGGGGCGTGAATAGCTATGAGCAGTTCTTC
TRBD2 TRBJ2-7 - TRBV11-2 17 CASSSVTSGRAGYEQYF TGTGCCAGCAGCTCAGTTACTAGCGGGAGGGCCGGCTACGAGCAGTACTTC
- TRBJ2-1 - TRBV10-3 15 CAISDPGFYSGEQFF TGTGCCATCAGCGACCCCGGGTTTTATTCCGGTGAGCAGTTCTTC
TRBD2 TRBJ2-7 - TRBV5-4 14 CASSSSGVSYEQYF TGTGCCAGCAGCTCTAGCGGGGTCTCCTACGAGCAGTACTTC
- TRBJ1-5 few TRBV30 14 CAWSATKGNQPQHF TGTGCCTGGAGTGCTACCAAAGGCAATCAGCCCCAGCATTTT
- TRBJ2-3 - TRBV19 16 CASSIFSGRPGDTQYF TGTGCCAGTAGTATCTTCAGCGGGCGACCTGGAGATACGCAGTATTTT
TRBD2 TRBJ2-7 once TRBV11-3 14 CASSLHSGTDEQYF TGTGCCAGCAGCTTACATAGCGGGACTGACGAGCAGTACTTC
- TRBJ1-1 - TRBV29-1 12 CSVRDMNTEAFF TGCAGCGTGAGGGACATGAACACTGAAGCTTTCTTT